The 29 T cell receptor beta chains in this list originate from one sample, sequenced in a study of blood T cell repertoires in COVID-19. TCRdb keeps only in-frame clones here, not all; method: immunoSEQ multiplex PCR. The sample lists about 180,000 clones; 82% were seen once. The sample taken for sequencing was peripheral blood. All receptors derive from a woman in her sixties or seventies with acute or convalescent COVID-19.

CDR3 nucleotide sequence: TGTGCCACCAGCAAAAATTGGGACATCAGAAACTATGGCTACACCTTC. Translated: CATSKNWDIRNYGYTF. This sequence joins TRBV15 and TRBJ1-2, with a weak D call TRBD1 (6 bases). CDR3 length: 16 amino acids. The V gene's germline CDR1 is LNHNV and CDR2 YYDKDF (reference sequence). Trimming removed 4 bases at V and 2 bases at J, with 17 bases between.

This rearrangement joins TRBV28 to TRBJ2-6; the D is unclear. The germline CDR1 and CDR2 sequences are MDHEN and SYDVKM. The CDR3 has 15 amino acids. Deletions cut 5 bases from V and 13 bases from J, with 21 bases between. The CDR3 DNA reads TGTGCCAGCAGTCCGATTAGAGGTTCGAGCTTGGTCCTGACTTTC. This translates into CASSPIRGSSLVLTF.

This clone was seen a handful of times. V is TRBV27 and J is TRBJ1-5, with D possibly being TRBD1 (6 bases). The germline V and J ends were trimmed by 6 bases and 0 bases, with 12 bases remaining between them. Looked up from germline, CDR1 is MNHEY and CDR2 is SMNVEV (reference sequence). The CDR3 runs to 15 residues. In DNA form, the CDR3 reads TGTGCCAGCAGACCGGGACAAGTTAGCAATCAGCCCCAGCATTTT. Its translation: CASRPGQVSNQPQHF.

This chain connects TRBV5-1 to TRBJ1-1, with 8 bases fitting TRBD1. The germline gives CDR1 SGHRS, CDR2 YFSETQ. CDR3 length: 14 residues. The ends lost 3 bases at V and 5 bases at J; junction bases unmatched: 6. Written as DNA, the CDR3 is TGCGCCAGCAGCTCCGGACAGGGTGAGACTGAAGCTTTCTTT. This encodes CASSSGQGETEAFF.

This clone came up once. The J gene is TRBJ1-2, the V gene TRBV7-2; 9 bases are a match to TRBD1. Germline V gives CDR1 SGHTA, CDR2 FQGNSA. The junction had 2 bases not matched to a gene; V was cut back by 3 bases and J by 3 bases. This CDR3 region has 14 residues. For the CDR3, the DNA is TGTGCCAGCAGCTTGACAGGGGGGGACTATGGCTACACCTTC. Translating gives CASSLTGGDYGYTF. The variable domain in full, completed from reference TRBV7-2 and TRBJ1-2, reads GAGVSQSPSNKVTEKGKDVELRCDPISGHTALYWYRQSLGQGLEFLIYFQGNSAPDKSGLPSDRFSAERTGGSVSTLTIQRTQQEDSAVYLCASSLTGGDYGYTFGSGTRLTVV.

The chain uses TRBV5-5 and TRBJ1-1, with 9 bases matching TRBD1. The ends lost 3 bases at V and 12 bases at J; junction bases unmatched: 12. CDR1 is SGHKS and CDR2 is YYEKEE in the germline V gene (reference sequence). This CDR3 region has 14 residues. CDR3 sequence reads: CASSWEGQGGSTFF. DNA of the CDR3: TGTGCCAGCAGCTGGGAGGGACAGGGTGGGTCAACTTTCTTT.

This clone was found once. The CDR3 DNA sequence: TGTGCCAGCAGCTTGGACGGACTAGCGGGGCTAAGGGCCCAGTACTTC. Translated, it gives CASSLDGLAGLRAQYF. This rearrangement joins TRBV5-6 to TRBJ2-5; 12 positions match TRBD2. There are 16 residues in the CDR3. V lost 0 bases and J lost 9; bases outside the gene matches: 9. Germline V gene data show CDR1 as SGHDT and CDR2 as YYEEEE.

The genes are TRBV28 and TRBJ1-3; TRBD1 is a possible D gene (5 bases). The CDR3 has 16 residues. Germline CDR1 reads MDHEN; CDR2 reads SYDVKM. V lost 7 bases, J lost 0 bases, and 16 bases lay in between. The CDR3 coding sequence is TGTGCCAGCACTCCCTGGGGGGGGAGCTCTGGAAACACCATATATTTT. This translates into CASTPWGGSSGNTIYF.

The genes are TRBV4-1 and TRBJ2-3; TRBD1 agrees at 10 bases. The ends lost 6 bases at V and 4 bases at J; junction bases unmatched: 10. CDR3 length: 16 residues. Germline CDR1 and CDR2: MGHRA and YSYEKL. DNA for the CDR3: TGCGCCAGCAGGATAGACAGGGGGCGCCGGTCAGATACGCAGTATTTT. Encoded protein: CASRIDRGRRSDTQYF.

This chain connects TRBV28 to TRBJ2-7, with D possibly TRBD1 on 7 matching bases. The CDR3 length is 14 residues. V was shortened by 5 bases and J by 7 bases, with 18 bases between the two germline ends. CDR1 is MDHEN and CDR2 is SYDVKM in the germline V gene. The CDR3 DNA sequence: TGTGCCAGCAGTAATGTACAGGGGACTCAAGAGCAGTACTTC. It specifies CASSNVQGTQEQYF.

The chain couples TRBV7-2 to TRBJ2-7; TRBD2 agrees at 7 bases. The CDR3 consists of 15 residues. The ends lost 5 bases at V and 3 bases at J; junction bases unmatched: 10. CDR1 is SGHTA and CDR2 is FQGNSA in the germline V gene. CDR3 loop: CASSVNLAVGYEQYF. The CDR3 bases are TGTGCCAGCAGCGTCAACCTAGCGGTGGGCTACGAGCAGTACTTC.

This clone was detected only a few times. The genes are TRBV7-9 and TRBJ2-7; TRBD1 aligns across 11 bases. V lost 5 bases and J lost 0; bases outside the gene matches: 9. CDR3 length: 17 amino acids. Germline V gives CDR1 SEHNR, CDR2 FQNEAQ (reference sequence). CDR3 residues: CASSQGTGGPSSYEQYF. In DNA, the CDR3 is TGTGCCAGCAGCCAAGGGACAGGGGGACCGAGCTCCTACGAGCAGTACTTC.

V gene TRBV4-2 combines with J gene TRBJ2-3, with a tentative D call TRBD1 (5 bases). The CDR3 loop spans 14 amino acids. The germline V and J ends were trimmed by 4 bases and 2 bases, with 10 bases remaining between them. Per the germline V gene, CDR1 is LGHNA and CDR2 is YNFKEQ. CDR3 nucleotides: TGTGCCAGCAGCCGTAGACAGTTCACAGATACGCAGTATTTT. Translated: CASSRRQFTDTQYF.

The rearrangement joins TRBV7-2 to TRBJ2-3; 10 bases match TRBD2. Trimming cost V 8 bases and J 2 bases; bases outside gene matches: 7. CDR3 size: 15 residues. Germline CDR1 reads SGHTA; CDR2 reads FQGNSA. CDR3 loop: CASGNSGGYTDTQYF. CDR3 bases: TGTGCCAGCGGTAATAGCGGGGGGTACACAGATACGCAGTATTTT.

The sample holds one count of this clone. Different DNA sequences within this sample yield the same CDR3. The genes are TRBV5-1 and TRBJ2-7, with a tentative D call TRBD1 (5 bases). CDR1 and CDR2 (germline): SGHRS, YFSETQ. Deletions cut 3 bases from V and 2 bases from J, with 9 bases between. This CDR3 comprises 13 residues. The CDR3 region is CASSSTVTYEQYF. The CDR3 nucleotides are TGCGCCAGCAGCTCGACAGTGACCTACGAGCAGTACTTC.

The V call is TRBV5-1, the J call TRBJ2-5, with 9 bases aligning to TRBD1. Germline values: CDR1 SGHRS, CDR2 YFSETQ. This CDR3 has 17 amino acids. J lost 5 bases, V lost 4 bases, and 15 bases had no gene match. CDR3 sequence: CASSPTPGQGRIETQYF. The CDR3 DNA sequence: TGCGCCAGCAGCCCGACCCCGGGACAGGGACGAATCGAGACCCAGTACTTC.

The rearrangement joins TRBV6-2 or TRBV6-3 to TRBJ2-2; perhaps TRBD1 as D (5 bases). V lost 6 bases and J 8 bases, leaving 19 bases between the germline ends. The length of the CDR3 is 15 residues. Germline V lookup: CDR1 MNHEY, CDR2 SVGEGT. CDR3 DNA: TGTGCCAGCAGCCAACAAGCCAGGGCCCTGGGGGAGCTGTTTTTT. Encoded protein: CASSQQARALGELFF.

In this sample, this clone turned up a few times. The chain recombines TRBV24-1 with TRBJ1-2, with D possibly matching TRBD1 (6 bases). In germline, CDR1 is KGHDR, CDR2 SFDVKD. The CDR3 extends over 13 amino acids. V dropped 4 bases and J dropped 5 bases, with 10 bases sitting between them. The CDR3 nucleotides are TGTGCCACCAGTGAATCAGGGGCGTATGGCTACACCTTC. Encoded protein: CATSESGAYGYTF.

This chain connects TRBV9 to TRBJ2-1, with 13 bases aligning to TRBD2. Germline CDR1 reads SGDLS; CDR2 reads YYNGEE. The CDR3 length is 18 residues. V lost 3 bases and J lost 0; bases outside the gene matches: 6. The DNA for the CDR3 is TGTGCCAGCAGCGCCGGACTAGCGGGGGTGAGCTCCTACAATGAGCAGTTCTTC. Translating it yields CASSAGLAGVSSYNEQFF.

This CDR3 reads CASRGEGGELFF. CDR3 bases: TGTGCCAGCAGGGGGGAGGGCGGGGAGCTGTTTTTT. This chain joins TRBV6-5 and TRBJ2-2, with 7 bases matching TRBD2. The ends lost 6 bases at V and 7 bases at J; junction bases unmatched: 2. CDR3 size: 12 residues. Germline V CDR1 and CDR2: MNHEY, SVGAGI.

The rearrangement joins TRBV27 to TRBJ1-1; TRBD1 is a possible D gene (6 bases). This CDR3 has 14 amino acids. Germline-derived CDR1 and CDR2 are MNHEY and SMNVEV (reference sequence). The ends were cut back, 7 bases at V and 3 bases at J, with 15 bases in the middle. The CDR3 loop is CASTDSRKDTEAFF. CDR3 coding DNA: TGTGCCAGCACGGACAGTCGGAAAGACACTGAAGCTTTCTTT.

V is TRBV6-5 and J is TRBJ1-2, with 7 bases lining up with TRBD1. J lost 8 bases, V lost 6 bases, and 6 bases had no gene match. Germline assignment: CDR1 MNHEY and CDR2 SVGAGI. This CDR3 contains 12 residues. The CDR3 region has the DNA TGTGCCAGCAGCATCCGGGACAGAGGCTACACCTTC. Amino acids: CASSIRDRGYTF.

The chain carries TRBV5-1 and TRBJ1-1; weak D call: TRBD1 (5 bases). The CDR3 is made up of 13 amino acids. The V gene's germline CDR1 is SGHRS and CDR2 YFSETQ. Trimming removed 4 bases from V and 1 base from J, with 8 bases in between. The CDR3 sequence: CASSIGQNTEAFF. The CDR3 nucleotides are TGCGCCAGCAGCATTGGACAGAACACTGAAGCTTTCTTT.

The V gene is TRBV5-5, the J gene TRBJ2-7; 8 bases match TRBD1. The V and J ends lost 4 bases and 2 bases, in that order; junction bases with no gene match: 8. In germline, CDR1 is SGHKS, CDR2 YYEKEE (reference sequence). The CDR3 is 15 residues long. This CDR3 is CASSLDKGQAYEQYF. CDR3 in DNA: TGTGCCAGCAGCCTGGATAAGGGACAGGCCTACGAGCAGTACTTC.

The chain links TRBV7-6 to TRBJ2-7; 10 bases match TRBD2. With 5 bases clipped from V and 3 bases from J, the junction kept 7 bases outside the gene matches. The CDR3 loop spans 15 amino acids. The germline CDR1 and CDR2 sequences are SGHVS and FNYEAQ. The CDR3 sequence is CASSLRTSGLYEQYF. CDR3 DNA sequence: TGTGCCAGCAGCCTCCGGACTAGCGGACTCTACGAGCAGTACTTC.

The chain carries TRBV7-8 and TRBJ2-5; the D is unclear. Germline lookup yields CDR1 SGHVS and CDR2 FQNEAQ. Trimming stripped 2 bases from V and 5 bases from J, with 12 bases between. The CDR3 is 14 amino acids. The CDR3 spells CASSLSELSETQYF. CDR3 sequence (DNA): TGTGCCAGCAGCTTATCGGAACTATCGGAGACCCAGTACTTC.

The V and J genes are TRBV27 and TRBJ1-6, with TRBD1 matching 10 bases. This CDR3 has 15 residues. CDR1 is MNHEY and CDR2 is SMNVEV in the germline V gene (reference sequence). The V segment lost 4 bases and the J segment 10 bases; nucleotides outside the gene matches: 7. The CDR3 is CASSYRDRGRSPLHF. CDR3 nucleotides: TGTGCCAGCAGTTACCGGGACAGGGGCAGGTCACCCCTCCACTTT.

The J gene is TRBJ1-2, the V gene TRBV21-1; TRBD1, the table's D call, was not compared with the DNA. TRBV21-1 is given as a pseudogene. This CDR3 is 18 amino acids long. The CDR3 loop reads CASSKIQDGTNPSGGYTF. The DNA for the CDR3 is TGTGCCAGCAGCAAAATTCAGGATGGGACAAATCCATCCGGTGGCTACACCTTC.

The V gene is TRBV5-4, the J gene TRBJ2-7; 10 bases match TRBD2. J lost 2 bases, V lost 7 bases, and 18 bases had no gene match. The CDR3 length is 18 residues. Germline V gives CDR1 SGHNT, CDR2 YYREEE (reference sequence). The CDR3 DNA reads TGTGCCAGCGCATTAAAAGAGGTAGCGGGGGGACCACCCTACGAGCAGTACTTC. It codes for CASALKEVAGGPPYEQYF.